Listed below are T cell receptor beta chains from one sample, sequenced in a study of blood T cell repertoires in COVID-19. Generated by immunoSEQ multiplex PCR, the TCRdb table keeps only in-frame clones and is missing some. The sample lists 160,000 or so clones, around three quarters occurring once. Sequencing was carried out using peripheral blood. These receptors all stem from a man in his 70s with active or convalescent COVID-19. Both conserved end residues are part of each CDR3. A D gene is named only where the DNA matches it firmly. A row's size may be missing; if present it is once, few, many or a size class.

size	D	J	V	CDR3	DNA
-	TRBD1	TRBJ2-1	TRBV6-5	CASSLWTGFGNEQFF	TGTGCCAGCAGCCTTTGGACAGGGTTTGGTAATGAGCAGTTCTTC
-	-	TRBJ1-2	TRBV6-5	CASSYSVQGVYGYTF	TGTGCCAGCAGTTACTCGGTTCAGGGCGTCTATGGCTACACCTTC
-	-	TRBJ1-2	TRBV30	CAWSVQQEYGYTF	TGTGCCTGGAGTGTACAACAGGAGTATGGCTACACCTTC
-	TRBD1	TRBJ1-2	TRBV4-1	CASSQAQPGTGVWNGYTF	TGCGCCAGCAGCCAAGCACAACCCGGGACAGGGGTGTGGAATGGCTACACCTTC
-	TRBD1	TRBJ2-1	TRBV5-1	CASSLGTGTYNEQFF	TGCGCCAGCAGCTTGGGGACAGGTACCTACAATGAGCAGTTCTTC
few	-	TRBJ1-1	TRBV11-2	CASSLTIGRQNTEAFF	TGTGCCAGCAGCTTAACAATAGGCAGACAGAACACTGAAGCTTTCTTT
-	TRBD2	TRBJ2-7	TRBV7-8	CASSPWRGPEAGGVTEQYF	TGTGCCAGCAGCCCTTGGCGTGGGCCCGAAGCGGGAGGGGTTACCGAGCAGTACTTC
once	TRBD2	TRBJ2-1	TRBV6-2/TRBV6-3	CASSESRGGTTIEQFF	TGTGCCAGCAGTGAGAGCCGGGGGGGAACTACAATCGAGCAGTTCTTC
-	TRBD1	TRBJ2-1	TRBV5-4	CASSVDRARSSYNEQFF	TGTGCCAGCAGCGTCGACAGGGCTAGAAGCTCCTACAATGAGCAGTTCTTC
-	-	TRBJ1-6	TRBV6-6	CASTWGGQNSPLHF	TGTGCCAGCACCTGGGGGGGGCAGAATTCACCCCTCCACTTT
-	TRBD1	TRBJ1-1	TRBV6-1	CASSEGTGETEAFF	TGTGCCAGCAGTGAAGGGACAGGGGAAACTGAAGCTTTCTTT
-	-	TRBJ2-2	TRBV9	CASSVGGGTGELFF	TGTGCCAGCAGCGTAGGAGGGGGCACCGGGGAGCTGTTTTTT
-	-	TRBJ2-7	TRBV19	CASKVVGSSYEQYF	TGTGCCAGTAAGGTCGTCGGGAGCTCCTACGAGCAGTACTTC
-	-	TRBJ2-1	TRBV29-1	CSWEGGASEQFF	TGCAGCTGGGAGGGGGGGGCCTCTGAGCAGTTCTTC
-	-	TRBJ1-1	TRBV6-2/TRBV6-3	CASSPGAFGDTEAFF	TGTGCCAGCAGTCCAGGGGCTTTCGGGGACACTGAAGCTTTCTTT
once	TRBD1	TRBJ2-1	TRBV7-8	CASSLSRDREGNEQFF	TGTGCCAGCAGCTTGAGCCGGGACAGGGAAGGGAATGAGCAGTTCTTC
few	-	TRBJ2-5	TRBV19	CASSIPEKLKETQYF	TGTGCCAGTAGTATTCCCGAGAAGCTCAAAGAGACCCAGTACTTC
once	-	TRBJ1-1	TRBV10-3	CAISESATANTEAFF	TGTGCCATCAGTGAGTCAGCGACAGCGAACACTGAAGCTTTCTTT
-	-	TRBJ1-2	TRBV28	CASSLQGRYTF	TGTGCCAGCAGTTTACAGGGCCGCTACACCTTC
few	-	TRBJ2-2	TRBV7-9	CASSLGSDYDTGELFF	TGTGCCAGCAGCTTAGGTTCAGACTATGACACCGGGGAGCTGTTTTTT
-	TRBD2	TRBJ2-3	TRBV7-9	CASSPSGISTDTQYF	TGTGCCAGCAGCCCCAGCGGGATCAGCACAGATACGCAGTATTTT
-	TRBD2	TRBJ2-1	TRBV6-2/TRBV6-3	CASSDPRVAGSNEQFF	TGTGCCAGCAGTGACCCCCGGGTAGCGGGGAGCAATGAGCAGTTCTTC
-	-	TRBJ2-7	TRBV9	CASSPHTSYEQYF	TGTGCCAGCAGCCCCCACACCTCCTACGAGCAGTACTTC
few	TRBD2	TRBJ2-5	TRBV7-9	CASSLGAGGLQETQYF	TGTGCCAGCAGCTTAGGAGCGGGGGGCCTTCAAGAGACCCAGTACTTC
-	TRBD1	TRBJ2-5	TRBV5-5	CASSRPGTAQETQYF	TGTGCCAGCAGCCGTCCGGGGACAGCACAAGAGACCCAGTACTTC
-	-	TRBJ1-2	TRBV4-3	CASSRDNRENGYGYTF	TGCGCCAGCAGCCGAGACAACAGGGAAAACGGCTATGGCTACACCTTC
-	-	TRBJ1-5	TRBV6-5	CASSYSTGSDQPQHF	TGTGCCAGCAGTTACTCCACAGGGTCTGATCAGCCCCAGCATTTT
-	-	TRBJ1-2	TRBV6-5	CASSLDRNYGYTF	TGTGCCAGCAGCCTTGACAGAAACTATGGCTACACCTTC
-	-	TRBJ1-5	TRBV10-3	CAISEPGEGQPQHF	TGTGCCATCAGTGAGCCAGGGGAGGGTCAGCCCCAGCATTTT
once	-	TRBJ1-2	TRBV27	CASSTGVNYGYTF	TGTGCCAGCAGTACGGGGGTAAACTATGGCTACACCTTC
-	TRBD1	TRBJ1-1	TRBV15	CATSTGQGMNTEAFF	TGTGCCACCAGCACCGGACAGGGGATGAACACTGAAGCTTTCTTT
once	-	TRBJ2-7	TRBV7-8	CASSLQRGTSSYEQYF	TGTGCCAGCAGCTTACAGCGCGGGACCTCCTCCTACGAGCAGTACTTC
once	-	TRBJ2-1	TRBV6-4	CASSTQGGVSEQFF	TGTGCCAGCAGTACGCAGGGGGGTGTCAGTGAGCAGTTCTTC
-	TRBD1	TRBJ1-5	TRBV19	CASAGTGSNQPQHF	TGTGCCAGTGCAGGGACAGGGTCCAATCAGCCCCAGCATTTT
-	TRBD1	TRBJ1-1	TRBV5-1	CASRLDRAEAFF	TGCGCCAGCAGGCTGGACAGGGCTGAAGCTTTCTTT
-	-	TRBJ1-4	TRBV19	CASSQTAATNEKLFF	TGTGCCAGTAGTCAAACAGCCGCAACTAATGAAAAACTGTTTTTT
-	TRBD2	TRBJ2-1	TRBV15	CATSQTSGNGEQFF	TGTGCCACCAGCCAGACTAGCGGGAATGGTGAGCAGTTCTTC
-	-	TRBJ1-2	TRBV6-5	CASKKEVEPYGYTF	TGTGCCAGCAAAAAAGAGGTCGAACCCTATGGCTACACCTTC
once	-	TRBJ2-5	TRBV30	CAWSQQETQYF	TGTGCCTGGAGCCAGCAAGAGACCCAGTACTTC
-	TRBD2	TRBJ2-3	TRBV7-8	CASSLAFGLAGVWADTQYF	TGTGCCAGCAGCTTAGCGTTCGGACTAGCGGGAGTTTGGGCAGATACGCAGTATTTT
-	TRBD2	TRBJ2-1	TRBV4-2	CASSQARRESYNEQFF	TGTGCCAGCAGCCAAGCTCGGCGGGAGTCCTACAATGAGCAGTTCTTC
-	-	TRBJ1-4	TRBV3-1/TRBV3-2	CASSHRRSGDEKLFF	TGTGCCAGCAGCCACCGGCGTTCAGGGGATGAAAAACTGTTTTTT
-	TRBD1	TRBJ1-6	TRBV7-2	CASRYTGGSNSPLHF	TGTGCCAGCAGATATACAGGGGGCAGTAATTCACCCCTCCACTTT
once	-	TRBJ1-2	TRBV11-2	CASSLDFAGFSSYGYTF	TGTGCCAGCAGCTTAGATTTTGCAGGCTTCTCTTCCTATGGCTACACCTTC
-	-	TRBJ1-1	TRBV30	CAWSVSAGWQAFF	TGTGCCTGGAGTGTATCGGCAGGTTGGCAAGCTTTCTTT
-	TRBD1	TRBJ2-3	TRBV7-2	CASRSPGGTSTDTQYF	TGTGCCAGCAGATCCCCAGGGGGAACTAGCACAGATACGCAGTATTTT
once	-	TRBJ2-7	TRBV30	CAWSGLIFREQYF	TGTGCCTGGAGTGGCCTAATATTCCGGGAGCAGTACTTC
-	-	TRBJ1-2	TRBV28	CASSSYRALYGYTF	TGTGCCAGCAGTTCTTACAGGGCCCTCTATGGCTACACCTTC